This T cell receptor (beta chain) comes out of a study of technical replicates of blood from a few donors (TCRdb year 2017). The library was built by means of the immunoSEQ multiplex PCR assay. The table was pulled from immuneACCESS by TCRdb, which kept in-frame rearrangements only. Such tables lose some clones; where checked, under half of the loss comes from unresolved V genes, and the rest has no known cause. The sample contains 85,000 to 100,000 clones, 95% of them found a single time. 0.2% to 0.25% of the sample is held by the ten biggest clonotypes. Turning to this clone: What this receptor recognizes is not known. It has no much larger one-base neighbor in the sample; base qualities were not kept.

This receptor was obtained from a human donor in good health. Specimen: T cells isolated from PBMCs.

The CDR3 here reads CASSGRAGGRETQYF. The nucleotide sequence is TGTGCCAGCAGCGGTAGGGCAGGGGGCCGTGAGACCCAGTACTTC. The rearrangement joined TRBV9 to TRBJ2-5, with TRBD1 identical over 8 junction bases. CDR1 SGDLS and CDR2 YYNGEE were looked up in the germline V gene. Unmatched junction bases come to 9, with V trimmed by 3 bases and J by 5 bases. Counted from cysteine to phenylalanine, this CDR3 has 15 amino acids. Only the CDR3 region is kept as DNA, spanning 45 bases read in frame from base 1.